Included here is one T cell receptor beta chain sequence, with context. This clone appeared a single time. It has no known antigen specificity. No per-base quality is available; no much larger clone lies one base away. The sample originates from a study of cytomegalovirus exposure and HLA in healthy donors (dated by TCRdb to the late 2010s). Study-wide context: According to an earlier analysis of several hundred of the donors, 150 million to 200 million T cells yielded 117 million unique TCR beta sequences and about 300 Gb of sequence data. Rather than drawing on any new phenotypic data, the later analysis identified candidate immune exposures from TCR beta sequences and the way those sequences occurred across donors. Five DR-DQ haplotypes were treated as single units for association and clustering because of strong linkage in the cohort. Donor age, sex, ethnicity and CMV serostatus were compiled alongside the repertoire data. HLA typing covered class I and class II loci at four-digit resolution. To decide whether each TCR beta V gene segment behaved as functional or pseudogenic, an earlier analysis of some 540 of the donors relied on high-throughput TCR beta sequencing. The study combined high-throughput TCR immunosequencing, statistical association of individual TCRs with disease status, and machine learning to predict cytomegalovirus infection status. Of the approximately 400 genotyped donors, approximately 83% fell in the genetic ancestry cluster associated with self-reported Caucasian donors. The study aimed to test whether cataloging public T cell receptors could reveal signatures of past pathogen exposure. About 280 gigabases of sequencing data and roughly 80 million unique TCR sequences made up an early release that covered some 640 HLA-typed donors. Among some 400 genotyped donors of the cohort, an average of around 250,000 unique TCR beta nucleotide sequences was sequenced per donor, of which about 18% were non-productive. Along with the roughly 670-subject first cohort, a separate validation cohort of around 120 different subjects was used. To study patterns of TCR occurrence, a later analysis re-analyzed previously published TCR beta repertoires from 550 to 800 donors and added high-resolution HLA genotyping. Typing coverage varied by locus: roughly 629-640 donors for A, B, C, DRB1 and DQB1; roughly 500 for DQA1; more than 600 for DPA1; approximately 450 for DPB1. A later genetic analysis took genome-wide SNP genotypes for about three fifths of the roughly 670 donors and used that subset as a discovery cohort. Every repertoire in the discovery cohort had been generated on one and the same sequencing platform. The T cell repertoires of 700 or so subjects were profiled by immunosequencing and related to cytomegalovirus serostatus.

Here is what the overall study found, with its caveats: A cluster of highly shared sequence variants was judged likely to represent a technical artifact of the sequencing pipeline. Because counts were too low, roughly 17 rarely observed V segments, including chromosome 9 orphons, were left out of the earlier analysis of some 600 of the donors. Specific HLA alleles were associated with around 18,000 TCR beta sequences at a false discovery rate of 0.05 in a later analysis. This cohort had only TCR beta chains sequenced, and the lack of alpha or paired-chain data limited which features could be detected. Immune exposure information for the cohort was limited to CMV serostatus. According to a later analysis, parvovirus B19, influenza, CMV and Epstein-Barr virus appeared linked to several top co-occurrence clusters. A few of the identified cytomegalovirus-associated TCR beta chains were confirmed in vitro to be specific for cytomegalovirus antigens. According to a later analysis, TCR association rates differed among HLA loci, with DRB1 alleles showing the most associated TCRs and HLA-C alleles showing the fewest. Correlated functional status among segregating V segments might be attributable to linkage disequilibrium, but an unknown experimental factor could not be ruled out. Broadly in line with IMGT annotations, most TCR beta V segments showed up in productive rearrangements about 87% or about 30% of the time in an earlier analysis of 450 to 750 of the donors. A further reported finding was that TCR beta sequences accurately predicted the HLA-A and HLA-B alleles for most subjects in the first cohort. Presence/absence analyses assumed roughly uniform sequencing depth across donors, an assumption that may not hold. The study gave a list of under 200 TCR beta chains associated with cytomegalovirus. Compared with equally common non-associated chains, HLA-associated TCR beta chains in a later analysis were more clonally expanded and had lower generation probabilities. Because HLA typing was unavailable for some donors at each locus, only the typed subset was used in association tests. Cytomegalovirus status was reported to be diagnosed by the classifier with high specificity and sensitivity in both the original and validation cohorts. Assigning TCR associations to individual alleles was difficult when HLA alleles, especially DR and DQ, strongly co-occurred. An association between a missense DCLRE1C variant and V-gene and J-gene trimming of TCR beta chains was found in a later genetic analysis and replicated in an independent cohort. Because the 87-base-pair reads could not distinguish some IMGT-functional V segments, including TRBV6-2 and TRBV6-3, those segments were excluded. Most TCR sequences were observed very rarely across donors, whereas some public TCRs were present in many individuals. In a later genetic analysis, fewer N-insertions in productive TCRs were reported among donors in an Asian-associated ancestry cluster than the roughly 700-donor mean. According to a later analysis, most CMV-associated TCR beta chains appeared to be HLA-restricted, and the HLA associations seemed to be driven largely by CMV exposure. According to the authors, the approach could potentially be generalized to other disease states and immunological phenotypes.

The CDR3 runs 15 residues from the cysteine to the phenylalanine. Just the 45-base CDR3 DNA is kept, in frame starting at base 1. Taken from the germline V gene, the CDR1 and CDR2 loops are SGHRS and YFSETQ. Ends trimmed: V by 4 bases, J by 8 bases; bases unmatched to a gene: 12. Libraries were made using the immunoSEQ multiplex PCR assay. The multiplex PCR relied on a mix of 60 forward primers for TCR Vbeta segments and 13 reverse primers for TCR Jbeta segments. The CDR3 region of rearranged TCR beta genes was amplified from genomic DNA with a multiplex PCR assay. On the Illumina HiSeq System, the amplified TCR beta libraries were sequenced as 87-base-pair reads. On the study's bioinformatics: A later analysis counted 65 million to 90 million unique TCR beta chains across the 666 repertoires, and around 12 million of these chains were shared by at least two donors. A nearest-neighbor algorithm error-corrected the raw reads and collapsed the reads into unique sequences, merging closely related sequences to remove PCR and sequencing errors. CDR3 sequences were aligned to IMGT reference sequences to assign V, D and J gene segments. Each retained sequence needed at least a six-nucleotide match to both a V gene segment and a J gene segment. A rearrangement was called productive if the CDR3 had no stop codons and remained in frame with V and J, and every other rearrangement was called non-productive. CDR3 was defined according to IMGT convention as the region running from the second conserved V-encoded cysteine to the conserved J-encoded phenylalanine. Sequences without an unambiguous match to a single V gene segment were excluded from the earlier analysis of 450 to 650 of the donors. An earlier analysis of several hundred of the donors called V segments functional above 56.7% productive rearrangements and segregating when the between-donor standard deviation exceeded 5%. A statistical classification framework was built to diagnose cytomegalovirus status from the catalog of TCR beta chain sequences. V and J gene assignment, in a later analysis, came from comparing TCR nucleotide sequences with IMGT/GENE-DB human TR gene sequences. A later analysis assigned CDR3 sequences and most-parsimonious VDJ recombination scenarios with the TCRdist pipeline. In a later analysis, every TCR beta chain was defined by the combination of its CDR3 amino acid sequence and its V-gene family, and reads without a unique V-gene family were dropped. In a later analysis, around 600 highly shared, low-generation-probability nucleotide sequences were removed to address suspected cross-contamination and a sequencing artifact. A later analysis calculated a clonal expansion index for each public chain from normalized within-repertoire ranks of inferred template counts. In a later analysis, generation probabilities were computed with a VDJ recombination model fitted to out-of-frame rearrangements, and the resulting probabilities were checked against IGoR. Hypergeometric tests were used in a later analysis to score TCR-TCR, TCR-HLA and TCR-CMV co-occurrence, with a repertoire-size bias correction applied to the TCR pairs. In a later analysis, false discovery rates were estimated by permuting HLA or CMV assignments 20 times. In a later analysis, co-occurring TCRs were grouped using DBSCAN, with TCRdist sequence similarity added in when clustering inside HLA-allele-positive subsets. Repertoires with fewer than 30,000 or more than 120,000 public chains, plus five repertoires with anomalous nucleotide sharing, were excluded from co-occurrence clustering. What TCRdb holds here is the immuneACCESS table cut down to in-frame rearrangements. Part of the clones is not present; checked against another copy, under half of the missing clones reflect an unresolved V gene, and the others are unexplained. V, J and clone size are those of that table, while D and trimming were read from the DNA. The sample data list 120,000 or so clones, and around 78% of these were observed just once. The ten top clones hold 1.3% of the sample.

The cohort was made up of around 720 healthy bone marrow donors. At the time of sampling, every cohort member was nominally healthy, though immune exposures that went unrecorded were likely present. The donor was CMV seronegative and was included in the group of approximately 350 seronegative cohort members. Each donor provided a peripheral blood sample, and peripheral blood mononuclear cells were used for TCR beta sequencing. Genomic DNA extraction from the blood cell samples was performed with the Qiagen DNeasy Blood Extraction Kit. Sequencing was done on a sample of PBMCs. The sequence came from a young woman in good health and CMV-seronegative. Recombination linked TRBV5-1 to TRBJ1-5; TRBD1 aligns with 7 central bases. The DNA sequence is given as TGCGCCAGCAGCCCGACTGGACAGGTGAATGAGCCCCAGCATTTT. The encoded protein is CASSPTGQVNEPQHF.